The 2 T cell receptor beta chains below all came from one sample that was sequenced in a study of cytomegalovirus exposure and HLA in healthy donors (dated by TCRdb to about 2017). Libraries were built with the immunoSEQ multiplex PCR assay. TCRdb provides this immuneACCESS table in a form limited to in-frame rearrangements. Some clones are lacking; in checked studies, under half of them reflect an unresolved V gene, and why the rest are absent is not known. This sample holds about 330,000 clones; 87% were observed only once. The top ten hold approximately 1.2% of the sample. The sample taken for sequencing was PBMCs. The receptor set was obtained from a woman in her 30s in good health and CMV-seropositive.

The chain recombines TRBV7-8 with TRBJ2-3; 9 bases agree with TRBD2. The CDR3 covers 16 residues. Trimming removed 1 base from V and 2 bases from J; junction bases left unmatched: 4. The V gene's germline CDR1 is SGHVS and CDR2 FQNEAQ. The CDR3 loop is CASSLGASGNTDTQYF. The CDR3 DNA is TGTGCCAGCAGCTTAGGGGCTAGCGGGAACACAGATACGCAGTATTTT.

The chain couples TRBV28 to TRBJ2-1; a possible D gene is TRBD1 (5 bases). The CDR3 consists of 14 residues. Germline assignment: CDR1 MDHEN and CDR2 SYDVKM. V was shortened by 1 base and J by 6 bases, with 10 bases between the two germline ends. The CDR3 sequence is CASSLYRTSNEQFF. The CDR3 coding sequence is TGTGCCAGCAGTTTATACAGGACGAGCAATGAGCAGTTCTTC. Combining the CDR3 with reference TRBV28 and TRBJ2-1 gives the whole variable domain DVKVTQSSRYLVKRTGEKVFLECVQDMDHENMFWYRQDPGLGLRLIYFSYDVKMKEKGDIPEGYSVSREKKERFSLILESASTNQTSMYLCASSLYRTSNEQFFGPGTRLTVL.